This passage covers 17 T cell receptor beta chains from one sample sequenced in a study of control samples from healthy donors and cancer patients. Method: immunoSEQ multiplex PCR; TCRdb's copy keeps in-frame clones and lacks some. The top ten clones hold around 0.99% of a sample with 50,000 to 70,000 clones, about 96% of them seen once. Sequencing was carried out using blood. The source is a woman aged 18-29 years in good health.

CDR3: CASSRDRNSPLHF. The CDR3 DNA follows: TGTGCCAGCAGCAGAGACAGGAATTCACCCCTCCACTTT. This chain links TRBV6-4 with TRBJ1-6, with TRBD1 as a possible D gene (6 bases). The CDR3 has 13 amino acids. Per germline, CDR1 MRHNA and CDR2 SNTAGT. Trimming removed 6 bases from V and 7 bases from J, with 10 bases in between.

The CDR3 protein is CSSPGGGETQYF. As DNA, the CDR3 is TGCAGTTCACCGGGGGGCGGAGAGACCCAGTACTTC. V gene TRBV29-1 combines with J gene TRBJ2-5, with D maybe TRBD2 (7 bases). Germline V gene lookup returns CDR1 SQVTM and CDR2 ANQGSEA. The CDR3 contains 12 residues.

The chain joins TRBV11-2 to TRBJ1-3; unclear D gene. There are 13 residues in the CDR3. CDR1 is SGHAT and CDR2 is FQNNGV in the germline V gene. V dropped 10 bases and J dropped 0 bases, with 10 bases sitting between them. Here the CDR3 DNA reads TGTGCCACAACCACACTCTCTGGAAACACCATATATTTT. Protein product: CATTTLSGNTIYF.

The chain joins TRBV9 to TRBJ1-3; D uncertain. Trimming pared 0 bases from V and 4 bases from J, leaving 11 bases between. The CDR3 has 15 amino acids. Germline values: CDR1 SGDLS, CDR2 YYNGEE. CDR3 sequence: CASSVGPSAGNTIYF. CDR3 bases: TGTGCCAGCAGCGTAGGCCCATCGGCCGGAAACACCATATATTTT. Full variable domain (rest looked up from reference TRBV9 and TRBJ1-3): DSGVTQTPKHLITATGQRVTLRCSPRSGDLSVYWYQQSLDQGLQFLIQYYNGEERAKGNILERFSAQQFPDLHSELNLSSLELGDSALYFCASSVGPSAGNTIYFGEGSWLTVV.

J is TRBJ1-3 and V is TRBV5-5, with D uncertain. The CDR3 covers 15 residues. Trimming cost V 4 bases and J 0 bases, with 11 bases left between them. Germline V gene lookup returns CDR1 SGHKS and CDR2 YYEKEE (reference sequence). CDR3 amino acids: CASSPVFLSGNTIYF. In DNA, the CDR3 is TGTGCCAGCAGCCCCGTTTTCCTCTCTGGAAACACCATATATTTT.

Here the CDR3 DNA reads TGTGCCAGCAGTGCGACCGGGACAGGAGGTCCTGAGCAGTTCTTC. Its protein is CASSATGTGGPEQFF. The chain has TRBV28 and TRBJ2-1, with 8 nucleotides matching TRBD1. The germline V gene has CDR1 MDHEN and CDR2 SYDVKM. The J segment lost 9 bases and the V segment lost 5 bases, leaving 12 bases of the junction unmatched. There are 15 residues in the CDR3.

The genes are TRBV5-1 and TRBJ1-2; D remains ambiguous. The germline V gene encodes CDR1 SGHRS and CDR2 YFSETQ. The CDR3 has 16 amino acids. The V end lost 0 bases, the J end lost 2 bases, and 14 bases lay between the germline ends. Here the CDR3 reads CASSLEVPGANYGYTF. CDR3 sequence (DNA): TGCGCCAGCAGCTTGGAGGTACCGGGTGCGAACTATGGCTACACCTTC.

The chain joins TRBV5-6 to TRBJ1-1, with D perhaps matching TRBD1 (6 bases). Germline V CDR1 and CDR2: SGHDT, YYEEEE. Trimming shortened V by 0 bases and J by 0 bases, and 12 bases separated the two germline ends. The CDR3 has 16 residues. In nucleotides, the CDR3 is TGTGCCAGCAGCTTGGGGGAGGGGGGCGTGAACACTGAAGCTTTCTTT. Protein sequence: CASSLGEGGVNTEAFF.

The V call is TRBV6-4, the J call TRBJ1-6; D possibly corresponds to TRBD1 (5 bases). CDR3 length equals 14 residues. Germline CDR1 is MRHNA and CDR2 is SNTAGT. V gave up 3 bases and J gave up 9 bases, with 12 bases separating them. DNA of the CDR3: TGTGCCAGCAGTGATGGGGGGTATGGTTCACCCCTCCACTTT. Protein product: CASSDGGYGSPLHF.

The chain combines TRBV6-5 with TRBJ2-5; the match to TRBD2 covers 9 bases. The V gene end was trimmed by 2 bases and the J gene end by 4 bases; junction bases not matched to a gene: 8. Germline V gives CDR1 MNHEY, CDR2 SVGAGI. The CDR3 contains 16 residues. The CDR3 bases are TGTGCCAGCAGTTACGGTCGCGGGGGGGCTGGAGAGACCCAGTACTTC. This encodes CASSYGRGGAGETQYF.

The CDR3 nucleotides read TGTGCCAGCAGCTATCTACAGGGGAGCGTACTGTTTTTT. Amino acids: CASSYLQGSVLFF. This sequence joins TRBV7-9 and TRBJ1-4; TRBD1 matches at 7 bases. Germline assignment: CDR1 SEHNR and CDR2 FQNEAQ (reference sequence). V shed 4 bases and J 13 bases; nucleotides not matched to a gene: 9. The CDR3 has 13 residues.

The J gene is TRBJ1-1, the V gene TRBV6-5; tentative D call: TRBD1 (6 bases). Germline CDR1 reads MNHEY; CDR2 reads SVGAGI. Between the trimmed V and J ends, which lost 6 bases and 3 bases, there was a span of 11 bases. This CDR3 is 13 amino acids long. The CDR3 region is CASRRGADTEAFF. The CDR3 DNA is TGTGCCAGCAGGCGGGGGGCCGACACTGAAGCTTTCTTT.

The rearrangement uses TRBV27 and TRBJ2-7; 10 nucleotides match TRBD2. Germline CDR1 reads MNHEY; CDR2 reads SMNVEV (reference sequence). Germline trimming cut 4 bases from V and 0 bases from J; bases unmatched to any gene: 6. The CDR3 loop spans 16 amino acids. CDR3 sequence (DNA): TGTGCCAGCAGTTCATTAGCGGGGGGTAGCTCCTACGAGCAGTACTTC. The encoded protein is CASSSLAGGSSYEQYF.

The V and J genes are TRBV7-8 and TRBJ2-7; perhaps TRBD2 as D (7 bases). CDR3 length: 17 amino acids. The ends were cut back, 1 base at V and 2 bases at J, with 18 bases in the middle. CDR1 is SGHVS and CDR2 is FQNEAQ in the germline V gene. Written as DNA, the CDR3 is TGTGCCAGCAGCTTAGGGGGGCGCGGGGGCACGACCTACGAGCAGTACTTC. Translation gives CASSLGGRGGTTYEQYF.

CDR3: CASTIREGARAFF. DNA for the CDR3: TGTGCCAGCACAATAAGGGAAGGGGCTAGGGCTTTCTTT. This rearrangement joins TRBV3-1 (or the pseudogene TRBV3-2) to TRBJ1-1; D is perhaps TRBD1 (5 bases). Trimming pared 7 bases from V and 11 bases from J, leaving 20 bases between. This CDR3 is built from 13 residues. Looked up from germline, CDR1 is LGHDT and CDR2 is YNNKEL (reference sequence).

This clone has just one count. The genes are TRBV6-5 and TRBJ2-7, with 7 bases identical to TRBD1. Germline CDR1 is MNHEY and CDR2 is SVGAGI. V lost 8 bases to trimming and J lost 1 base; unmatched junction nucleotides: 11. The length of the CDR3 is 15 residues. CDR3 DNA sequence: TGTGCCAGCGGGACGACAGGGTTAGGATCCTACGAGCAGTACTTC. This gives the protein CASGTTGLGSYEQYF.

The rearrangement links TRBV9 to TRBJ1-1; D is unresolved. Germline V lookup: CDR1 SGDLS, CDR2 YYNGEE. Deletions cut 0 bases from V and 5 bases from J, with 14 bases between. CDR3 length: 15 amino acids. The CDR3 nucleotides are TGTGCCAGCAGCGTAGCGGGTTCCCCGGGGACTGAAGCTTTCTTT. Its translation: CASSVAGSPGTEAFF. Complete variable domain (other parts from reference TRBV9 and TRBJ1-1): DSGVTQTPKHLITATGQRVTLRCSPRSGDLSVYWYQQSLDQGLQFLIQYYNGEERAKGNILERFSAQQFPDLHSELNLSSLELGDSALYFCASSVAGSPGTEAFFGQGTRLTVV.